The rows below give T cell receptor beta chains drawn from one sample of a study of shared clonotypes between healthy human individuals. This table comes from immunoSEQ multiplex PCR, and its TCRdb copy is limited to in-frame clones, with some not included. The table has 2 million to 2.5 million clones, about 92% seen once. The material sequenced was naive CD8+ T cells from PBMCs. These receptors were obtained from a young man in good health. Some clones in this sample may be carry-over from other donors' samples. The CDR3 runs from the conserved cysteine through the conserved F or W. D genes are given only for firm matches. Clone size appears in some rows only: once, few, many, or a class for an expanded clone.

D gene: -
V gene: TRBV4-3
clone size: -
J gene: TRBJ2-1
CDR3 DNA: TGCGCCAGCAGCCAAGCCGGTGGGGACTACAATGAGCAGTTCTTC
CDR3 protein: CASSQAGGDYNEQFF

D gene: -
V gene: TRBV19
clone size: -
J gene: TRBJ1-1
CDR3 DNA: TGTGCCAGTAGCCCTTGGGCAGCCACTGAAGCTTTCTTT
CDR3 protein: CASSPWAATEAFF

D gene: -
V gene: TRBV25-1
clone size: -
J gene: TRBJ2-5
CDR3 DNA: TGTGCCAGCAGTGAATTAGAAACAGAAGAGACCCAGTACTTC
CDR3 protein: CASSELETEETQYF

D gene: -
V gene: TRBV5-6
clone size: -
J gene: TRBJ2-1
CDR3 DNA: TGTGCCAGCAGCTTTTTCCTAGGAGGCCAATATGTCGGGTATGAGCAGTTCTTC
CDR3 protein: CASSFFLGGQYVGYEQFF

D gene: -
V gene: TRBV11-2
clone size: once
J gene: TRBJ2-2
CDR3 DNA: TGTGCCAGCAGCTCCCACACCGGGGAGCTGTTTTTT
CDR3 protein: CASSSHTGELFF

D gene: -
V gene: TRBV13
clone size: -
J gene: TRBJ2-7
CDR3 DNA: TGTGCCAGCAGTCCAAAGGTGGGCGAGCAGTACTTC
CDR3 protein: CASSPKVGEQYF

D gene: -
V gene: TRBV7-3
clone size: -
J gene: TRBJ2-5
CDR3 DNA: TGTGCCAGCAGCTTAACCTGGGGCAGACAAGAGACCCAGTACTTC
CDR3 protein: CASSLTWGRQETQYF

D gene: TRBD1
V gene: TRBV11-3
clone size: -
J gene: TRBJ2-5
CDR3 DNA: TGTGCCAGCAGCTTAGGTTCGGCAGGGGGTAAAGAGACCCAGTACTTC
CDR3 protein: CASSLGSAGGKETQYF

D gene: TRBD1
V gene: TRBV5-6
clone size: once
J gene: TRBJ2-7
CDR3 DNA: TGTGCCAGCAGCCCCTACGGGACAGGGGGATACGAGCAGTACTTC
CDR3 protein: CASSPYGTGGYEQYF

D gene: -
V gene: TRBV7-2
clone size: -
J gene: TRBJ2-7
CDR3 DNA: TGTGCCAGCAGCCACCCGGAAGAGCAGTACTTC
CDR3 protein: CASSHPEEQYF

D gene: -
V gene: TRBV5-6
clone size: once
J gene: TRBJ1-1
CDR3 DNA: TGTGCCAGCAGCTTGGGAGACGGATGGGAAGCTTTCTTT
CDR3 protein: CASSLGDGWEAFF

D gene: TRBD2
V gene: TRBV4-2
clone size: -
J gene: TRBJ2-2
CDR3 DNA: TGTGCCAGCAGCGATCAGGAAGCGGGAGAATCCGGGGAGCTGTTTTTT
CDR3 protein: CASSDQEAGESGELFF

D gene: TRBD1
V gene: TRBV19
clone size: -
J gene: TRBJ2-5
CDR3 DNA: TGTGCCAGTAGTGTAGGGCAGGGGGAAGAGACCCAGTACTTC
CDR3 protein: CASSVGQGEETQYF

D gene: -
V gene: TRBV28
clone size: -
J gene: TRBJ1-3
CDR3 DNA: TGTGCCAGCAGTGCGGGACTCTCCTCTGGAAACACCATATATTTT
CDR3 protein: CASSAGLSSGNTIYF

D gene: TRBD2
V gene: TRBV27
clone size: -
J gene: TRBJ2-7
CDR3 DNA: TGTGCCAGCAGTTTATCTGCGGGACTAGCGGGGACCTACGAGCAGTACTTC
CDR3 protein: CASSLSAGLAGTYEQYF

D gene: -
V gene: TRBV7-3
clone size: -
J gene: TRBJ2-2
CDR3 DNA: TGTGCCAGCAGCTTAAGAGGAGCGGTGGAGGCGAACACCGGGGAGCTGTTTTTT
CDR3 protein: CASSLRGAVEANTGELFF

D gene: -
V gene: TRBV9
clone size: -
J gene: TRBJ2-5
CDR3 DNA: TGTGCCAGCAGCGTATTTCGGGGGTTACAAGAGACCCAGTACTTC
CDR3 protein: CASSVFRGLQETQYF

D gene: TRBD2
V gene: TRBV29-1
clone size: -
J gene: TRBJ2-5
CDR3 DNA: TGCAGCGTTGACTCCGCGAGGACTAGCGGAAGAACCCAGTACTTC
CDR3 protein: CSVDSARTSGRTQYF

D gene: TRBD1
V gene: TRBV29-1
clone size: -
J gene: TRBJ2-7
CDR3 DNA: TGCAGCGTCCACAGGGGGGACTCGAACGAGCAGTACTTC
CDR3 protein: CSVHRGDSNEQYF

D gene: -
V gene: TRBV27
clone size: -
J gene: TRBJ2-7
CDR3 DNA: TGTGCCAGCAGTTTCGGACGGAGCTACGAGCAGTACTTC
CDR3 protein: CASSFGRSYEQYF

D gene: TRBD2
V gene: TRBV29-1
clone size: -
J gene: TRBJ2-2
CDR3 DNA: TGCAGCGTTTCTCGACTAGCGGGGGGGAGCGGGGAGCTGTTTTTT
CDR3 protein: CSVSRLAGGSGELFF

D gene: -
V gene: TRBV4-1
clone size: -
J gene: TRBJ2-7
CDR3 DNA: TGCGCCAGCAGCCCCATAGGCAGCCACTTATACGAGCAGTACTTC
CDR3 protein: CASSPIGSHLYEQYF

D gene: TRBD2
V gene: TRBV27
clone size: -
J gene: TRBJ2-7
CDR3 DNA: TGTGCCAGCAGCCGCGGGAGGGCCTACGAGCAGTACTTC
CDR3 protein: CASSRGRAYEQYF

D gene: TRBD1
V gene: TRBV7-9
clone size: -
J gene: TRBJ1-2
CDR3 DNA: TGTGCCAGCAGTCCTACAGGGGGCGTAACCCTCAACTATGGCTACACCTTC
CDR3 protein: CASSPTGGVTLNYGYTF

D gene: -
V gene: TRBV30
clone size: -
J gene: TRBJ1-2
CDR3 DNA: TGTGCCTGGAGTGTACTGGGTGGCTACACCTTC
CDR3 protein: CAWSVLGGYTF

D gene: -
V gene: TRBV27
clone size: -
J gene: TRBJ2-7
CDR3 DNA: TGTGCCAGCAGTTTTTCTAGTTCGTACGAGCAGTACTTC
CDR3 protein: CASSFSSSYEQYF

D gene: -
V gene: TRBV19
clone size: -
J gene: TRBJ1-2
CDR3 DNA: TGTGCCAGTAGTATTGCAAGAGCGGGGCTCCATGGCTACACCTTC
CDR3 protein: CASSIARAGLHGYTF

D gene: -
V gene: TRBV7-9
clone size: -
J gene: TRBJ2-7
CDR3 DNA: TGTGCCAGCAGCTTGGTGCGGACGAGCTCCTACGAGCAGTACTTC
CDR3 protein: CASSLVRTSSYEQYF

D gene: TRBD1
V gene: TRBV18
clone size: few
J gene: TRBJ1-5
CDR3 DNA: TGTGCCAGCTCACCAGACAGGGCTCGGCAGCCCCAGCATTTT
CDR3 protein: CASSPDRARQPQHF

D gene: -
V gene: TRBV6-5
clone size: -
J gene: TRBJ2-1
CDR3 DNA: TGTGCCAGCAGTTACTCGAGCCCGAGCTCCTACAATGAGCAGTTCTTC
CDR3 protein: CASSYSSPSSYNEQFF

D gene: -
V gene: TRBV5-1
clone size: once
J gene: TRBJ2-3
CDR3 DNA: TGCGCCAGCAGCTTGGTTAGCTTTGGAGATACGCAGTATTTT
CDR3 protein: CASSLVSFGDTQYF

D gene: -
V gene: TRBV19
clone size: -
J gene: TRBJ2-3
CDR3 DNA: TGTGCCAGTAGTGCGGGAAGAGGAGATACGCAGTATTTT
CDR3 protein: CASSAGRGDTQYF

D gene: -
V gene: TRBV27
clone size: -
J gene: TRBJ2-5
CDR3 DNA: TGTGCCAGCAGCGGGTCCCGGGCATGGGAGACCCAGTACTTC
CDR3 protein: CASSGSRAWETQYF

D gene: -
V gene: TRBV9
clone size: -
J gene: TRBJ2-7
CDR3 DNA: TGTGCCAGCAGCGTAGCTCTGGGGCGCGAGCAGTACTTC
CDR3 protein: CASSVALGREQYF

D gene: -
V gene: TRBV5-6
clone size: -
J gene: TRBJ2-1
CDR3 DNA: TGTGCCAGCAGCCCCCAGGGGCTGCCATCCTACAATGAGCAGTTCTTC
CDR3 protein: CASSPQGLPSYNEQFF

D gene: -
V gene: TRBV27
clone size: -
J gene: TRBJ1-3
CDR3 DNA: TGTGCCAGCAGTTTATTGAGCCCTCGAAGACCCGGAAACACCATATATTTT
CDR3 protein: CASSLLSPRRPGNTIYF

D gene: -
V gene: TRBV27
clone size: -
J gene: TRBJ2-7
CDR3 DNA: TGTGCCAGCAGGGACTTAACTGCCTACGAGCAGTACTTC
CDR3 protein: CASRDLTAYEQYF

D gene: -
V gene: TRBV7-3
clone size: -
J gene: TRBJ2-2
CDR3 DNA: TGTGCCAGCAGCTTGGGGACCGCGGGCACCGGGGAGCTGTTTTTT
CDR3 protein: CASSLGTAGTGELFF

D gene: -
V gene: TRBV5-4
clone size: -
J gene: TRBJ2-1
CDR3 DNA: TGTGCCAGCAGCTCGTTCTGGGATGAGCAGTTCTTC
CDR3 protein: CASSSFWDEQFF

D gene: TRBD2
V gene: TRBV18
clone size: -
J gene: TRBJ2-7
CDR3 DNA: TGTGCCAGCTCACTGCACGGACAGATTACTAGCGGGAGCCACGAGCAGTACTTC
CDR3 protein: CASSLHGQITSGSHEQYF

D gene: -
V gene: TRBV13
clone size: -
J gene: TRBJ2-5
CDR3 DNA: TGTGCCAGCAGCCCAAGGACATACCAAGAGACCCAGTACTTC
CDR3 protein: CASSPRTYQETQYF

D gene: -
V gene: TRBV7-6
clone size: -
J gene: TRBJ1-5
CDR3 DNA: TGTGCCAGCAGCTTAGAAGCCAGGGCTAATCAGCCCCAGCATTTT
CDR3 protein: CASSLEARANQPQHF

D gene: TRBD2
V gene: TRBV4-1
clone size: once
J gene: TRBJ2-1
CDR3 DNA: TGCGCCAGCAGCAAAATAGCGGGAGAGTACAATGAGCAGTTCTTC
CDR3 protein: CASSKIAGEYNEQFF

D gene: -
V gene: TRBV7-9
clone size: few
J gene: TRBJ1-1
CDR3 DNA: TGTGCCAGCAGCTTATCTGGGGAACGCACTGAAGCTTTCTTT
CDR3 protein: CASSLSGERTEAFF

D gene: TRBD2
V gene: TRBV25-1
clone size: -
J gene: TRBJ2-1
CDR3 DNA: TGTGCCAGCTTCCTTGAGGCGGGAGCCCCGAGTCAGTTCTTC
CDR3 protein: CASFLEAGAPSQFF

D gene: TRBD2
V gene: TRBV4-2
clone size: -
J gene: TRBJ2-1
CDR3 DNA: TGTGCCAGCAGCCCACCGGGACTAGCGGGAGTTAATGAGCAGTTCTTC
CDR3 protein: CASSPPGLAGVNEQFF

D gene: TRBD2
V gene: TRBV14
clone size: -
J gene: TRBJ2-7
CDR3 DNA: TGTGCCAGCAGCCCTATTATGGCGGGAGAGTCCTACGAGCAGTACTTC
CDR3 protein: CASSPIMAGESYEQYF

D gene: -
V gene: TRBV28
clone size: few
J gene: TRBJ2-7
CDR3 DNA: TGTGCCAGCACCGGGCAAGCGTCCTACGAGCAGTACTTC
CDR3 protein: CASTGQASYEQYF